Below are 22 T cell receptor beta chains sequenced from a single sample in a study of cytomegalovirus exposure and HLA in healthy donors listed by TCRdb under 2017. Libraries came from the immunoSEQ multiplex PCR assay. This is the immuneACCESS table as TCRdb keeps it, with only in-frame sequences that have V and J called. A part of the clones is gone; compared with another copy, unresolved V genes explain less than half, and the rest is unexplained. The sample profile shows 220,000 or so clones; 65% to 85% of them were found once. Clones ranked in the top ten supply about 14% of the sample. The sample was PBMCs. The receptors originated from a woman aged 25 to 39 in good health and CMV-seropositive.

The gene calls are TRBV25-1 and TRBJ2-7; D remains unclear. Germline CDR1 and CDR2: MGHDK and SYGVNS. The CDR3 has 15 residues. V was clipped by 5 bases and J by 5 bases, with 19 bases between them. The CDR3 DNA sequence: TGTGCCAGCAGTATCATCACCGACATTTCCGACGAGCAGTACTTC. It specifies CASSIITDISDEQYF.

The rearrangement joins TRBV30 to TRBJ2-5; D gene uncertain. The CDR3 length is 16 residues. The germline CDR1 and CDR2 sequences are GTSNPN and SVGIG (reference sequence). With 0 bases removed from V and 5 bases from J, the gap between germline ends came to 19 bases. The CDR3 loop reads CAWSVESLEYPETQYF. Here the CDR3 DNA reads TGTGCCTGGAGTGTAGAGTCACTTGAATACCCGGAGACCCAGTACTTC.

V usage is TRBV5-1 and J usage is TRBJ2-7, with TRBD1 identical over 8 bases. Trimming cost V 4 bases and J 2 bases; bases outside gene matches: 14. CDR1 SGHRS and CDR2 YFSETQ come from the germline V gene. The CDR3 runs to 17 residues. CDR3: CASSLNYGTGGAYEQYF. Here the CDR3 DNA reads TGCGCCAGCAGCCTAAACTACGGGACAGGTGGTGCCTACGAGCAGTACTTC.

This clone was recorded a few times. The chain is built from TRBV6-5 and TRBJ2-7, with 7 bases aligning to TRBD1. The CDR3 has 13 amino acids. In germline, CDR1 is MNHEY, CDR2 SVGAGI. Trimming removed 7 bases from V and 0 bases from J; junction bases left unmatched: 3. The CDR3 nucleotides are TGTGCCAGCATGAGGGACAGCTCCTACGAGCAGTACTTC. Translating it yields CASMRDSSYEQYF.

V usage is TRBV6-5 and J usage is TRBJ2-4, with 7 bases fitting TRBD1. V shed 4 bases and J 7 bases; nucleotides not matched to a gene: 4. CDR1 is MNHEY and CDR2 is SVGAGI in the germline V gene. The CDR3 spans 13 residues. CDR3 DNA: TGTGCCAGCAGTTTAGACAGGGTGAACATTCAGTACTTC. Protein sequence: CASSLDRVNIQYF.

The CDR3 bases are TGTGCCACCAGCAGAGACACTACAGGGGTAGCTGAAGCTTTCTTT. Translation gives CATSRDTTGVAEAFF. This chain connects TRBV15 to TRBJ1-1; 7 bases fit TRBD1. This CDR3 has 15 amino acids. Trimming removed 0 bases from V and 6 bases from J; junction bases left unmatched: 7. Germline loops: CDR1 LNHNV, CDR2 YYDKDF (reference sequence).

The chain uses TRBV30 and TRBJ2-3; 7 bases align to TRBD1. This CDR3 is 14 amino acids long. The germline V gene has CDR1 GTSNPN and CDR2 SVGIG (reference sequence). V lost 7 bases and J lost 2; bases outside the gene matches: 9. In nucleotides, the CDR3 is TGTGCCTACCAACGGGACAGCAACACAGATACGCAGTATTTT. This encodes CAYQRDSNTDTQYF.

This clone came up once. J is TRBJ2-1 and V is TRBV29-1, with 8 bases that match TRBD1. Germline trimming cut 6 bases from V and 2 bases from J; bases unmatched to any gene: 9. The length of the CDR3 is 15 residues. Germline values: CDR1 SQVTM, CDR2 ANQGSEA. The DNA for the CDR3 is TGCAGCGTACGACGGGCAGGGGGCCCCTACAATGAGCAGTTCTTC. It specifies CSVRRAGGPYNEQFF.

The J gene is TRBJ2-5, the V gene TRBV5-1; D is unclear. Trimming removed 1 base from V and 5 bases from J, with 12 bases in between. The germline V gene encodes CDR1 SGHRS and CDR2 YFSETQ. The CDR3 sequence is 14 residues long. The CDR3 loop is CASSLRPAEETQYF. CDR3 DNA sequence: TGCGCCAGCAGCTTGAGGCCGGCCGAGGAGACCCAGTACTTC.

The chain is built from TRBV5-6 and TRBJ1-5; D uncertain. The ends were cut back, 1 base at V and 0 bases at J, with 8 bases in the middle. CDR1 is SGHDT and CDR2 is YYEEEE in the germline V gene. The CDR3 has 15 residues. As DNA, the CDR3 is TGTGCCAGCAGCTTGTCTTACTATAGCAATCAGCCCCAGCATTTT. Its protein is CASSLSYYSNQPQHF.

This clone was counted between two and nine times. The chain links TRBV5-1 to TRBJ2-5; 8 bases align to TRBD1. V lost 9 bases and J lost 0; bases outside the gene matches: 4. The germline V gene encodes CDR1 SGHRS and CDR2 YFSETQ. The CDR3 totals 13 residues. The CDR3 reads CANPDRDQETQYF. CDR3 DNA: TGCGCCAACCCGGACAGGGACCAAGAGACCCAGTACTTC.

This chain joins TRBV2 and TRBJ1-2; D might be TRBD1 (6 bases). Trimming cost V 10 bases and J 6 bases, with 15 bases left between them. The CDR3 runs 12 residues. Germline loops: CDR1 SNHLY, CDR2 FYNNEI. The CDR3 DNA is TGTGCCACCGAGGGGGGGGCGGATGGCTACACCTTC. It translates to CATEGGADGYTF.

The CDR3 nucleotides are TGTGCCAGCATCCCGACAGGGGGCCACGAGCAGTACTTC. Protein product: CASIPTGGHEQYF. V usage is TRBV2 and J usage is TRBJ2-7, with 10 bases identical to TRBD1. Germline V gene data show CDR1 as SNHLY and CDR2 as FYNNEI. The CDR3 is made up of 13 amino acids. After removal of 7 bases from V and 5 bases from J, the junction contained 5 bases not matched to a gene.

The V gene is TRBV27, the J gene TRBJ2-7; D tentatively fits TRBD1 or TRBD2 (5 bases each). V was cut by 6 bases and J by 3 bases, with 18 bases left in between. Germline V gene sequence: CDR1 MNHEY, CDR2 SMNVEV (reference sequence). This CDR3 region has 15 residues. The CDR3 DNA is TGTGCCAGCAGATTGGGGCTAGTCGGGGACTACGAGCAGTACTTC. Protein: CASRLGLVGDYEQYF.

V and J are TRBV4-3 and TRBJ2-7, with 9 bases lining up with TRBD2. V gave up 0 bases and J gave up 2 bases; unmatched junction bases: 5. The CDR3 extends over 16 amino acids. Germline V gene sequence: CDR1 LGHNA, CDR2 YSLEER. The CDR3 loop is CASSQERTSETYEQYF. In nucleotides, the CDR3 is TGCGCCAGCAGCCAAGAAAGGACTAGCGAAACCTACGAGCAGTACTTC.

This chain joins TRBV9 and TRBJ2-2; 11 positions match TRBD2. The CDR3 is 20 residues long. The V segment lost 3 bases and the J segment 0 bases; nucleotides outside the gene matches: 13. Germline lookup yields CDR1 SGDLS and CDR2 YYNGEE. CDR3 amino acids: CASSGNPGLADQTNTGELFF. DNA for the CDR3: TGTGCCAGCAGCGGGAATCCGGGACTAGCGGACCAGACGAACACCGGGGAGCTGTTTTTT.

The chain uses TRBV29-1 and TRBJ2-5; either TRBD1 or TRBD2 may supply D (6 bases each). V lost 1 base and J 4 bases, leaving 22 bases between the germline ends. The germline gives CDR1 SQVTM, CDR2 ANQGSEA. CDR3 length: 17 amino acids. CDR3: CSVEAYRPGAVGETQYF. In DNA form, the CDR3 reads TGCAGCGTTGAAGCTTACCGTCCGGGGGCTGTAGGAGAGACCCAGTACTTC.

This clone was detected once. This chain links TRBV9 with TRBJ1-1; D remains ambiguous. Germline V gene data show CDR1 as SGDLS and CDR2 as YYNGEE. The CDR3 loop spans 14 amino acids. V lost 4 bases, J lost 2 bases, and 12 bases lay in between. Here the CDR3 reads CASSMSVGNTEAFF. The CDR3 DNA sequence: TGTGCCAGCAGCATGTCCGTGGGTAACACTGAAGCTTTCTTT.

The gene calls are TRBV7-9 and TRBJ2-7; 8 nucleotides match TRBD2. Germline CDR1 is SEHNR and CDR2 is FQNEAQ (reference sequence). This CDR3 has 14 residues. V shed 5 bases, J shed 3 bases, and the junction held 6 bases outside the gene matches. CDR3 amino acids: CASSHTSGDYEQYF. As DNA, the CDR3 is TGTGCCAGCAGCCATACTAGCGGAGACTACGAGCAGTACTTC.

The chain links TRBV9 to TRBJ2-3; maybe TRBD1 (5 bases). CDR1 SGDLS and CDR2 YYNGEE come from the germline V gene. This CDR3 region has 16 residues. V was clipped by 7 bases and J by 5 bases, with 23 bases between them. In DNA, the CDR3 is TGTGCCAGCGGGAATCAACTGGGCAGGGATTTAGATACGCAGTATTTT. It specifies CASGNQLGRDLDTQYF. The whole variable domain, remainder taken from reference TRBV9 and TRBJ2-3, is DSGVTQTPKHLITATGQRVTLRCSPRSGDLSVYWYQQSLDQGLQFLIQYYNGEERAKGNILERFSAQQFPDLHSELNLSSLELGDSALYFCASGNQLGRDLDTQYFGPGTRLTVL.

This clone was counted only a few times. V is TRBV6-5 and J is TRBJ2-3, with 12 bases fitting TRBD2. The V and J ends lost 5 bases and 2 bases, in that order; junction bases with no gene match: 2. CDR3 length: 15 amino acids. Germline CDR1 and CDR2: MNHEY and SVGAGI. As DNA, the CDR3 is TGTGCCAGCAGTGGACTAGCGGGATCCACAGATACGCAGTATTTT. As protein: CASSGLAGSTDTQYF.

This clone was recorded a few times. The chain recombines TRBV30 with TRBJ1-1; D call uncertain. CDR1 and CDR2 (germline): GTSNPN, SVGIG (reference sequence). The CDR3 is made up of 13 amino acids. Trimming stripped 4 bases from V and 3 bases from J, with 12 bases between. CDR3: CAWKALWDTEAFF. CDR3 nucleotides: TGTGCCTGGAAGGCTCTCTGGGACACTGAAGCTTTCTTT.